The clone carrying this TCR beta chain was seen ten or more times. Time point denoted: sample taken at primary tumor resection. Tumor, nontumor lung or frozen PBMC supplied whole RNA that was sequenced unsorted. The data belong to a study of spatial heterogeneity in lung cancer. MiXCR, run by TCRdb on the 5' RACE reads, gives a single entry per CDR3 protein. The data hold more than 80,000 distinct CDR3 sequences, with around 12% observed a single time. The sample was PBMCs, taken at surgery. The TCR was taken from a male donor with early-stage non-small cell lung cancer.

The CDR3 nucleotides are TGTGCCAGCAGTATGGAACCTGGCTATGGCTACACCTTC. Protein product: CASSMEPGYGYTF. V is TRBV6-5 and J is TRBJ1-2; no clear D gene. V was clipped by 5 bases and J by 4 bases, with 11 bases between them. Per the germline V gene, CDR1 is MNHEY and CDR2 is SVGAGI. The CDR3 is 13 amino acids.